Shown below are 13 T cell receptor beta chains from a single sample sequenced in a study of blood T cell repertoires in COVID-19 (dated by TCRdb to 2018 to 2020). The library was obtained by the immunoSEQ multiplex PCR assay. The table comes from immuneACCESS by way of TCRdb, which keeps in-frame sequences with V and J called. Part of the clones is missing from these tables; in studies checked, under half for an unresolved V gene and the rest for unknown reasons. Recorded for this sample are over 600,000 clones; 85% to 90% of them occurred a single time. Approximately 0.3% of the sample is held by the ten biggest clonotypes. Material: peripheral blood. The receptors derive from a young woman with acute or convalescent COVID-19.

The J gene is TRBJ2-1, the V gene TRBV7-6, with D possibly TRBD1 on 6 matching bases. Germline V gives CDR1 SGHVS, CDR2 FNYEAQ. The CDR3 has 13 residues. The germline V and J ends were trimmed by 3 bases and 5 bases, with 8 bases remaining between them. CDR3 amino acids: CASSFGQNNEQFF. The DNA of the CDR3 is TGTGCCAGCAGCTTCGGACAGAACAATGAGCAGTTCTTC.

The gene calls are TRBV28 and TRBJ1-3; 7 positions match TRBD1. Trimming took 6 bases from V and 8 from J; bases not matched to a gene: 7. There are 13 residues in the CDR3. Germline assignment: CDR1 MDHEN and CDR2 SYDVKM. The CDR3 DNA is TGTGCCAGCAGGGAGACAGGGCGAGACACCATATATTTT. It yields the protein CASRETGRDTIYF.

The chain couples TRBV5-1 to TRBJ1-3, with a possible D match to TRBD1 (5 bases). V dropped 4 bases and J dropped 0 bases, with 11 bases sitting between them. CDR1 is SGHRS, CDR2 YFSETQ, per germline. The CDR3 extends over 15 amino acids. The CDR3 sequence is CASSPRGDSGNTIYF. CDR3 bases: TGCGCCAGCAGCCCCCGGGGGGACTCTGGAAACACCATATATTTT.

V and J are TRBV29-1 and TRBJ1-2, with 9 bases matching TRBD1. The trim removed 6 bases at V and 7 bases at J, leaving 12 bases unmatched. Per germline, CDR1 SQVTM and CDR2 ANQGSEA. The CDR3 length is 14 residues. Here the CDR3 DNA reads TGCAGCGTAGTCAACAGGGGGCGCTTATTTGGCTACACCTTC. It specifies CSVVNRGRLFGYTF. Using reference TRBV29-1 and TRBJ1-2 for the parts outside the CDR3, the full variable domain is SAVISQKPSRDICQRGTSLTIQCQVDSQVTMMFWYRQQPGQSLTLIATANQGSEATYESGFVIDKFPISRPNLTFSTLTVSNMSPEDSSIYLCSVVNRGRLFGYTFGSGTRLTVV.

J is TRBJ2-1 and V is TRBV6-5, with TRBD2 identical over 7 bases. CDR3 length equals 11 residues. Germline CDR1 MNHEY, CDR2 SVGAGI. The V and J ends lost 7 bases and 10 bases, in that order; junction bases with no gene match: 4. CDR3 in DNA: TGTGCCAGCACCAGCGGGACCGAGCAGTTCTTC. Protein: CASTSGTEQFF.

As regards this clone: At one end the junction does not follow the germline gene, possibly because of a read error. The chain uses TRBV3-1 (or the pseudogene TRBV3-2) and TRBJ1-3, with D perhaps matching TRBD1 (6 bases). Per germline, CDR1 LGHDT and CDR2 YNNKEL (reference sequence). The CDR3 runs 18 residues. The CDR3 DNA reads TGTGCCAGCACCCAAAGAAAAACAGGGCCTAACTCTGGAAACACCATATATTTT. It specifies CASTQRKTGPNSGNTIYF.

This chain joins TRBV15 and TRBJ1-4, with D perhaps TRBD1 (6 bases). The length of the CDR3 is 14 residues. V lost 4 bases to trimming and J lost 5 bases, with 11 bases between them. Germline loops: CDR1 LNHNV, CDR2 YYDKDF (reference sequence). The chain's CDR3 is CATSKGHPNEKLFF. The CDR3 DNA sequence: TGTGCCACCAGCAAGGGACACCCCAATGAAAAACTGTTTTTT.

There are many counts of this clone. This chain connects TRBV6-4 to TRBJ2-1; 10 bases match TRBD2. CDR1 and CDR2 from the germline V gene are MRHNA and SNTAGT. This CDR3 is 15 amino acids long. V was pared by 2 bases and J by 9 bases, with 7 bases of the junction left unmatched. The DNA of the CDR3 is TGTGCCAGCAGTGACGAGGCTAGCGGGGGAGTTGAGCAGTTCTTC. Translated, it gives CASSDEASGGVEQFF.

This rearrangement joins TRBV5-4 to TRBJ1-2; D call uncertain. V shed 0 bases and J shed 6 bases, with 12 bases lying between them. CDR1 is SGHNT and CDR2 is YYREEE in the germline V gene (reference sequence). The CDR3 covers 14 residues. The CDR3 region has the DNA TGTGCCAGCAGCTTGGGAGGGAGGGATCATGGCTACACCTTC. As protein: CASSLGGRDHGYTF.

This sequence joins TRBV9 and TRBJ1-2, with 9 positions matching TRBD1. CDR1 SGDLS and CDR2 YYNGEE come from the germline V gene. J gave up 0 bases and V 4 bases, and 7 bases lay outside the gene matches. This CDR3 contains 16 residues. The CDR3 nucleotides are TGTGCCAGCAGCACACGGGGGACAGGGCCTAACTATGGCTACACCTTC. Its protein product is CASSTRGTGPNYGYTF.

J is TRBJ1-5 and V is TRBV5-1; 9 nucleotides agree with TRBD1. The V segment lost 4 bases and the J segment 4 bases; nucleotides outside the gene matches: 6. The CDR3 totals 15 residues. The germline gives CDR1 SGHRS, CDR2 YFSETQ. Here the CDR3 DNA reads TGCGCCAGCAGCGAGGGACAGGGTGGGAATCAGCCCCAGCATTTT. It is translated as CASSEGQGGNQPQHF.

This chain links TRBV10-3 with TRBJ2-1, with 7 bases identical to TRBD1. Germline V gene data show CDR1 as ENHRY and CDR2 as SYGVKD. The CDR3 covers 13 residues. After removal of 7 bases from V and 3 bases from J, the junction contained 3 bases not matched to a gene. The DNA of the CDR3 is TGTGCCATCAAACGGGACAGCTACAATGAGCAGTTCTTC. Amino acids: CAIKRDSYNEQFF.

This chain links TRBV28 with TRBJ2-7; TRBD2 matches at 7 bases. Per germline, CDR1 MDHEN and CDR2 SYDVKM. Trimming removed 7 bases from V and 0 bases from J; junction bases left unmatched: 9. CDR3 length: 15 residues. CDR3 region: CASTLLAGDSYEQYF. The CDR3 DNA reads as TGTGCCAGCACCCTCCTGGCGGGGGACTCCTACGAGCAGTACTTC.